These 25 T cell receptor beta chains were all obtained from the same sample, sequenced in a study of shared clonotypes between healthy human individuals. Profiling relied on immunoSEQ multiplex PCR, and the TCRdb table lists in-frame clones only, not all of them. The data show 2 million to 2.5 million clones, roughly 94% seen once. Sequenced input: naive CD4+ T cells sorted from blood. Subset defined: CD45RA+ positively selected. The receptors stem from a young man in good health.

The chain's CDR3 is CASSVSTGTLYEQFF. CDR3 coding DNA: TGTGCCAGCAGCGTCTCGACCGGGACACTTTATGAGCAGTTCTTC. The genes are TRBV9 and TRBJ2-1, with D possibly TRBD1 on 6 matching bases. Germline values: CDR1 SGDLS, CDR2 YYNGEE. The CDR3 runs 15 residues. The germline V and J ends were trimmed by 2 bases and 8 bases, with 17 bases remaining between them.

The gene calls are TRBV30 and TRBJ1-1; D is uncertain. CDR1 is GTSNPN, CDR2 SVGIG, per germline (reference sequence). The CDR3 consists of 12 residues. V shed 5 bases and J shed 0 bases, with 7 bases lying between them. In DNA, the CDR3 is TGTGCCTGGGACCTAATGAACACTGAAGCTTTCTTT. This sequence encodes CAWDLMNTEAFF.

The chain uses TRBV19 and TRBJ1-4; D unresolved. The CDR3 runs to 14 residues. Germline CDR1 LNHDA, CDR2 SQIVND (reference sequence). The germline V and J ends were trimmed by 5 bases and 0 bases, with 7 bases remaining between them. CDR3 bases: TGTGCCAGTAGTCGTAACCCAACTAATGAAAAACTGTTTTTT. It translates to CASSRNPTNEKLFF.

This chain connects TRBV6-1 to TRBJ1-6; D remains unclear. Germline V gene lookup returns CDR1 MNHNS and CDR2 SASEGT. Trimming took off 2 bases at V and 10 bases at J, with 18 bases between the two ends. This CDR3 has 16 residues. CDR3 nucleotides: TGTGCCAGCAGTGAACTCCCCTCCGCTGGGTCATCACCCCTCCACTTT. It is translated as CASSELPSAGSSPLHF.

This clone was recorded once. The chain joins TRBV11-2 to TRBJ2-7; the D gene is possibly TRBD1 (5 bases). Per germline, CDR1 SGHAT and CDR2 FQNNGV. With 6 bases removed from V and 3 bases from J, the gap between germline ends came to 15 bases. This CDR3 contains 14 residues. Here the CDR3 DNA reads TGTGCCAGCAGTATTATTACAGGAAACTACGAGCAGTACTTC. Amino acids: CASSIITGNYEQYF.

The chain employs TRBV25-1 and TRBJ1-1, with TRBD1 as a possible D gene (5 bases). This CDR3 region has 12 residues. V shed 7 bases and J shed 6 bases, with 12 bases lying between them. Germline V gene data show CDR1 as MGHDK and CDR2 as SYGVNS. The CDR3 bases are TGTGCCAGCACCGCGGGGCAGTCTGAAGCTTTCTTT. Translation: CASTAGQSEAFF.

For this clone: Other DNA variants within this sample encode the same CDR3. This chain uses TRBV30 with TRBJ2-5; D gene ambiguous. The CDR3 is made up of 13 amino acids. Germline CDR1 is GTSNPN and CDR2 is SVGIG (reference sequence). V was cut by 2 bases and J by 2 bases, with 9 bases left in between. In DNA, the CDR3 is TGTGCCTGGAGTCTCGGGTTTCAAGAGACCCAGTACTTC. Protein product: CAWSLGFQETQYF.

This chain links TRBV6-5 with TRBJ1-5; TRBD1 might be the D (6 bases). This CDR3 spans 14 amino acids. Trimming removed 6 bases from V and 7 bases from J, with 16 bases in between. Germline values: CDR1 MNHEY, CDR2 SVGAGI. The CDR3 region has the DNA TGTGCCAGCAGGTACAGGGTCGGGGGGCAGCCCCAGCATTTT. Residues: CASRYRVGGQPQHF.

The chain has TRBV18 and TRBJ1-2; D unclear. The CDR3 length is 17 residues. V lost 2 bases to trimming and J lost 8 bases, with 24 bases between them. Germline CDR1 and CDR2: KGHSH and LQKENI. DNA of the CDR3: TGTGCCAGCTCACCAAGTAGGGTGGACCCCATTTTGGACGGCTACACCTTC. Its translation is CASSPSRVDPILDGYTF.

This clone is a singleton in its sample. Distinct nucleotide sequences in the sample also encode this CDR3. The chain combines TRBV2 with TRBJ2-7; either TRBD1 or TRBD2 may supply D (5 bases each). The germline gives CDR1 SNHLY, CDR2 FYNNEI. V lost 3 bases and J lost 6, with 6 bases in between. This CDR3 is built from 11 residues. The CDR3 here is CASSEGREQYF. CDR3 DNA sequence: TGTGCCAGCAGTGAGGGACGCGAGCAGTACTTC.

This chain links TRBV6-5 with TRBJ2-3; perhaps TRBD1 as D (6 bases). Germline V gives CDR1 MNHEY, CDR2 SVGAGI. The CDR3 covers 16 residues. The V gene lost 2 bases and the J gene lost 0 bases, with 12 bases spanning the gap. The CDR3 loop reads CASSYGQLISTDTQYF. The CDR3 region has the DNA TGTGCCAGCAGTTACGGACAGCTCATTAGCACAGATACGCAGTATTTT.

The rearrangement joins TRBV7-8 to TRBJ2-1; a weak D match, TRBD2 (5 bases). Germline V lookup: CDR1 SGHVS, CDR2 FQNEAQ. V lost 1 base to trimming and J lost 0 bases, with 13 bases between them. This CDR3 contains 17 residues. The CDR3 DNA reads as TGTGCCAGCAGCTTAGAGCTTCTAGGGAGCTCCTACAATGAGCAGTTCTTC. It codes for CASSLELLGSSYNEQFF.

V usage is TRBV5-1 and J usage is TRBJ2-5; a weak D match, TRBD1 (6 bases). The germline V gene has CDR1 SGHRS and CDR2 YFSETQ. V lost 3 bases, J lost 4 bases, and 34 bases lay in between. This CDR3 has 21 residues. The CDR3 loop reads CASSWGLRTVTAPRTTETQYF. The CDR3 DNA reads TGCGCCAGCAGCTGGGGGCTGAGGACAGTTACTGCCCCCCGAACAACAGAGACCCAGTACTTC. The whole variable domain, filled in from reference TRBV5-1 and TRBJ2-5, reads KAGVTQTPRYLIKTRGQQVTLSCSPISGHRSVSWYQQTPGQGLQFLFEYFSETQRNKGNFPGRFSGRQFSNSRSEMNVSTLELGDSALYLCASSWGLRTVTAPRTTETQYFGPGTRLLVL.

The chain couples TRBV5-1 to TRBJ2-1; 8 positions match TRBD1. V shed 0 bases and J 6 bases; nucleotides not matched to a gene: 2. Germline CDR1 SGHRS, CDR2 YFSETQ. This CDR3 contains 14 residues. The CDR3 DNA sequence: TGCGCCAGCAGCTTGGCACAGGGGGGCAATGAGCAGTTCTTC. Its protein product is CASSLAQGGNEQFF.

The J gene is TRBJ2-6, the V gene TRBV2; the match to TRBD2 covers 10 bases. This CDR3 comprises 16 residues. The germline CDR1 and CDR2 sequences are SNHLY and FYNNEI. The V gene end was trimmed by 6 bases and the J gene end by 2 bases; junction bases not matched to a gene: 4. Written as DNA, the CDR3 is TGTGCCAGCAGGGCTAGCGGGGGAACTGGGGCCAACGTCCTGACTTTC. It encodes CASRASGGTGANVLTF.

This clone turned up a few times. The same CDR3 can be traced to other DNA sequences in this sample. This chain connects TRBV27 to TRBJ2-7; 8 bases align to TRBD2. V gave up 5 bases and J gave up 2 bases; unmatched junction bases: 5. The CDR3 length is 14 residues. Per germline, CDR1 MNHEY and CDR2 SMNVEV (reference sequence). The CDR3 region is CASSLLAGTYEQYF. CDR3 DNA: TGTGCCAGCAGTCTCCTAGCGGGCACCTACGAGCAGTACTTC.

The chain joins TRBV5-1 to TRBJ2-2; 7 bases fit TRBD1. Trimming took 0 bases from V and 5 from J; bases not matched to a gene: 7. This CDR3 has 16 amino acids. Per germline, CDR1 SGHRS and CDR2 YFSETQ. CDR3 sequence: CASSLASGTVTGELFF. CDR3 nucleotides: TGCGCCAGCAGCTTGGCCTCCGGGACAGTTACCGGGGAGCTGTTTTTT.

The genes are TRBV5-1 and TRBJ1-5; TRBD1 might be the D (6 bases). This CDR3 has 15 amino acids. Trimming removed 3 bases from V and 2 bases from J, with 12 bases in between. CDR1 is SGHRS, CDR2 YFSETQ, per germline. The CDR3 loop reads CASSWGPEGNQPQHF. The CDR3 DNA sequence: TGCGCCAGCAGCTGGGGGCCGGAGGGCAATCAGCCCCAGCATTTT.

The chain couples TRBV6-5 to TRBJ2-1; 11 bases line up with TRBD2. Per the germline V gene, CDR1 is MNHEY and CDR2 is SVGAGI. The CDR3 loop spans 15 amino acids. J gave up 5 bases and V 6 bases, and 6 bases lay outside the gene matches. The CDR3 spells CASSPQTSGNNEQFF. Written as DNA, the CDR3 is TGTGCCAGCAGCCCCCAGACTAGCGGGAACAATGAGCAGTTCTTC.

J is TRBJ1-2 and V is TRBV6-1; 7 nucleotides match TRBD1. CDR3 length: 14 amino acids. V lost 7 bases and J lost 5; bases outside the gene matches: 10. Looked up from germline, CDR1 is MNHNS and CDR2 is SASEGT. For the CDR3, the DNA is TGTGCCAGCACCCCCGGAGGGGGCGCGTATGGCTACACCTTC. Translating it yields CASTPGGGAYGYTF.

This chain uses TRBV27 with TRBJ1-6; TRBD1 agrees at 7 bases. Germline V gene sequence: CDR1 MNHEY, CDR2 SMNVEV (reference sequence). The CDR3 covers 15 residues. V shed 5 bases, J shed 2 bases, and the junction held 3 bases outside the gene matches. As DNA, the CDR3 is TGTGCCAGCAGTATTGACAGGGCCTATAATTCACCCCTCCACTTT. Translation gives CASSIDRAYNSPLHF.

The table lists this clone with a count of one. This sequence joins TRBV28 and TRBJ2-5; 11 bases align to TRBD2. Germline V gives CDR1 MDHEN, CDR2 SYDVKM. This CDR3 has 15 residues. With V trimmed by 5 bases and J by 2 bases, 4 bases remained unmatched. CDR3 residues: CASSAGLAEQETQYF. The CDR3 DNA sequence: TGTGCCAGCAGTGCGGGACTAGCGGAGCAAGAGACCCAGTACTTC.

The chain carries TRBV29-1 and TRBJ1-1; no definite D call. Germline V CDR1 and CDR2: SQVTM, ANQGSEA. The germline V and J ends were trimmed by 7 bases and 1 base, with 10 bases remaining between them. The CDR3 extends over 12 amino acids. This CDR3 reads CSALEGNTEAFF. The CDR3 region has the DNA TGCAGCGCACTCGAAGGGAACACTGAAGCTTTCTTT.

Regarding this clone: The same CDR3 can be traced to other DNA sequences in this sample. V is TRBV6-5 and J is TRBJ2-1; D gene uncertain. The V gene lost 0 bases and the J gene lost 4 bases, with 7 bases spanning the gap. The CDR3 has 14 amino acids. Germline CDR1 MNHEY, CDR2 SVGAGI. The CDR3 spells CASSYSPGYNEQFF. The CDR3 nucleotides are TGTGCCAGCAGTTACTCCCCCGGGTACAATGAGCAGTTCTTC.

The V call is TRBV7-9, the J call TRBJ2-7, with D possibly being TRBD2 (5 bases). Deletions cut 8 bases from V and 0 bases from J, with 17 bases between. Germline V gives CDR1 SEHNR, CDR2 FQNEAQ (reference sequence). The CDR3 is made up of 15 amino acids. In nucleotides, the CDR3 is TGTGCCAGCCCCGGGGTGGCCAAGAGCTCCTACGAGCAGTACTTC. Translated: CASPGVAKSSYEQYF.